The next 5 T cell receptor beta chains were all read from a single sample in a study of blood T cell repertoires in COVID-19. Measured with immunoSEQ multiplex PCR; TCRdb has only the in-frame clones, and not every one. This sample yields about 190,000 clones, of which around nine tenths are seen a single time; around 13% belongs to the top ten. Material: peripheral blood. The receptor set was obtained from a woman aged 65 to 85 with COVID-19, enrolled during active disease.

This chain connects TRBV6-6 to TRBJ1-4; TRBD1 might be the D (6 bases). Trimming stripped 2 bases from V and 6 bases from J, with 7 bases between. Germline CDR1 reads MNHNY; CDR2 reads SVGAGI (reference sequence). The CDR3 totals 13 residues. This CDR3 reads CASSYRGYEKLFF. As DNA, the CDR3 is TGTGCCAGCAGTTACAGGGGGTATGAAAAACTGTTTTTT.

The V call is TRBV30, the J call TRBJ1-6, with D unclear. This CDR3 is 15 amino acids long. Trimming took 1 base from V and 0 from J, leaving 7 bases between them. The germline V gene encodes CDR1 GTSNPN and CDR2 SVGIG (reference sequence). CDR3 coding DNA: TGTGCCTGGAGTGCAGGAAGCTCCTATAATTCACCCCTCCACTTT. It translates to CAWSAGSSYNSPLHF.

The chain employs TRBV5-1 and TRBJ2-7; D perhaps matches TRBD1 (5 bases). The CDR3 covers 13 residues. The germline V gene encodes CDR1 SGHRS and CDR2 YFSETQ. V was cut by 4 bases and J by 5 bases, with 13 bases left in between. CDR3 amino acids: CASSRQKENEQYF. The CDR3, as DNA: TGCGCCAGCAGCCGACAGAAGGAGAACGAGCAGTACTTC.

The chain is built from TRBV11-2 and TRBJ2-7, with 8 bases aligning to TRBD1. The CDR3 runs to 14 residues. Germline-derived CDR1 and CDR2 are SGHAT and FQNNGV. J gave up 5 bases and V 3 bases, and 6 bases lay outside the gene matches. The CDR3 nucleotides are TGTGCCAGCAGCTTGGACAGGGTAGGCGACGAGCAGTACTTC. Translating it yields CASSLDRVGDEQYF. Full variable domain (rest looked up from reference TRBV11-2 and TRBJ2-7): EAGVAQSPRYKIIEKRQSVAFWCNPISGHATLYWYQQILGQGPKLLIQFQNNGVVDDSQLPKDRFSAERLKGVDSTLKIQPAKLEDSAVYLCASSLDRVGDEQYFGPGTRLTVT.

The chain joins TRBV7-8 to TRBJ2-7; 7 nucleotides line up with TRBD1. The germline gives CDR1 SGHVS, CDR2 FQNEAQ. Losses at the gene ends were 5 bases for V and 9 bases for J; bases not matched to a gene: 4. The CDR3 covers 11 residues. CDR3 sequence reads: CASSQGQRQYF. DNA of the CDR3: TGTGCCAGCAGCCAGGGACAGAGGCAGTACTTC.